This is a list of T cell receptor beta chains from one sample in a study of response to subunit inactivated influenza vaccine. One entry per CDR3 protein, called by TCRdb with MiXCR from the RT-PCR reads. The sample has hundreds of thousands of distinct CDR3 sequences; about 8% are singletons. Sequences were derived from PBMCs from blood, sampled less than 30 months after vaccination. These receptors came from a man aged 45 to 70 who received an inactivated influenza vaccine. Each CDR3 is given with its conserved first and last residue. D genes are given only for firm matches. Size tells how often a clone was seen (once, few, many) or the class of an expanded clone, and some rows leave it out.

v_gene,d_gene,j_gene,abundance,CDR3aa,CDR3nt
TRBV20-1,TRBD1,TRBJ1-1,-,CSASQQGLNEAFF,TGCAGTGCTAGCCAACAGGGGCTAAATGAAGCTTTCTTT
TRBV20-1,-,TRBJ2-5,few,CSAKGLLARQETQYF,TGCAGTGCTAAGGGCTTACTTGCGAGACAAGAGACCCAGTACTTC
TRBV30,-,TRBJ2-6,-,CAWSSGTGAFSGANVLTF,TGTGCCTGGAGTTCGGGGACGGGGGCCTTCTCTGGGGCCAACGTCCTGACTTTC
TRBV7-9,-,TRBJ2-1,many,CAGSGSGNEQFF,TGTGCCGGTTCTGGGAGCGGCAATGAGCAGTTCTTC
TRBV7-9,TRBD2,TRBJ2-5,-,CASSSLSGTSLETQYF,TGTGCCAGCAGCTCCCTCTCCGGGACTAGCTTGGAGACCCAGTACTTC
TRBV5-1,TRBD1,TRBJ1-3,-,CASSPGGTVGNTIYF,TGCGCCAGCAGCCCCGGCGGGACAGTCGGAAACACCATATATTTT
TRBV12-3/TRBV12-4,-,TRBJ1-1,-,CASRLPGAGNTEAFF,TGTGCCAGCAGATTACCCGGGGCCGGGAACACTGAAGCTTTCTTT
TRBV12-3/TRBV12-4,TRBD2,TRBJ2-3,many,CASSFVRGGFTDTQYF,TGTGCCAGCAGTTTCGTGCGGGGGGGCTTCACAGATACGCAGTATTTT
TRBV20-1,TRBD2,TRBJ2-7,few,CSARGASGNSYEQYF,TGCAGTGCTAGAGGGGCTAGCGGAAACTCCTACGAGCAGTACTTC
TRBV11-2,TRBD2,TRBJ2-2,-,CASSPKAGGPLNTGELFF,TGTGCCAGCAGCCCAAAAGCGGGGGGGCCTCTTAACACCGGGGAGCTGTTTTTT
TRBV7-2,-,TRBJ2-7,-,CASSQREITGYWYEQYF,TGTGCCAGCAGCCAAAGAGAAATTACAGGGTACTGGTACGAGCAGTACTTC
TRBV20-1,TRBD2,TRBJ2-3,-,CSELRGGLTTDTQYF,TGCAGTGAGCTCCGGGGGGGCCTGACCACAGATACGCAGTATTTT
TRBV5-1,-,TRBJ1-2,many,CASSVTGRGYTF,TGCGCCAGCAGCGTTACCGGGCGGGGCTACACCTTC
TRBV12-3/TRBV12-4,-,TRBJ1-1,-,CASRSQVFTEAFF,TGTGCCAGCCGTAGCCAGGTTTTCACTGAAGCTTTCTTT
TRBV5-4,-,TRBJ1-6,once,CASSLGTGESPLHF,TGTGCCAGCAGCTTGGGTACCGGGGAATCACCCCTCCACTTT
TRBV4-2,TRBD2,TRBJ2-2,many,CASSQDALAGNTGELFF,TGTGCCAGCAGCCAAGATGCACTAGCGGGAAACACCGGGGAGCTGTTTTTT
TRBV10-2,-,TRBJ2-2,few,CASSEFLRTGELFF,TGCGCCAGCAGTGAGTTTCTAAGGACCGGGGAGCTGTTTTTT
TRBV25-1,TRBD1,TRBJ1-3,many,CASSGKNRGSGNTIYF,TGTGCCAGCAGTGGGAAAAACAGGGGCTCTGGAAACACCATATATTTT
TRBV29-1,TRBD1,TRBJ2-2,many,CSVTSPGQGPGELFF,TGCAGCGTTACGTCACCGGGACAGGGGCCCGGGGAGCTGTTTTTT
TRBV7-2,TRBD2,TRBJ2-7,-,CASRIGTSGNRPYEQYF,TGTGCCAGCAGGATCGGGACTAGCGGGAATAGGCCCTACGAGCAGTACTTC
TRBV7-9,-,TRBJ2-2,-,CAPRTRDTGELFF,TGTGCCCCCCGAACTAGGGACACCGGGGAGCTGTTTTTT
TRBV12-3/TRBV12-4,TRBD1,TRBJ1-2,-,CASSPSLGTGDGYTF,TGTGCCAGCAGTCCTTCTCTAGGGACAGGGGATGGCTACACCTTC
TRBV7-2,TRBD2,TRBJ2-3,-,CASSLSSGRFDTQYF,TGTGCCAGCAGCTTATCTAGCGGGAGGTTCGATACGCAGTATTTT
TRBV5-1,TRBD1,TRBJ2-1,few,CASSLDRGAGNEQFF,TGCGCCAGCAGCTTGGACAGGGGGGCAGGCAATGAGCAGTTCTTC
TRBV12-3/TRBV12-4,-,TRBJ2-5,few,CASSSGRQETQYF,TGTGCCAGCAGTTCAGGGCGCCAAGAGACCCAGTACTTC
TRBV12-3/TRBV12-4,-,TRBJ1-5,-,CASSLVRRANQPQHF,TGTGCCAGCAGTTTAGTGAGGAGGGCCAATCAGCCCCAGCATTTT
TRBV11-2,TRBD2,TRBJ2-7,few,CASSSLERGYEQYF,TGTGCCAGCAGCTCCTTGGAGCGGGGTTACGAGCAGTACTTC
TRBV5-6,-,TRBJ1-4,-,CASSSRLRGGKLFF,TGTGCCAGCAGCTCCAGGCTCCGGGGAGGAAAACTGTTTTTT
TRBV5-6,-,TRBJ2-7,-,CASSTLSEQYF,TGTGCCAGCAGCACACTCAGCGAGCAGTACTTC
TRBV3-1,TRBD2,TRBJ2-5,-,CASTSQTGGRQETQYF,TGTGCCAGCACTTCCCAGACCGGGGGGAGACAAGAGACCCAGTACTTC
TRBV7-3,-,TRBJ2-1,few,CASSRLGQGLVGGNNEQFF,TGTGCCAGCAGCCGCCTAGGGCAGGGTTTGGTCGGGGGAAACAATGAGCAGTTCTTC
TRBV11-3,-,TRBJ2-7,-,CASSLDHGYEQYF,TGTGCCAGCAGCTTAGATCACGGCTACGAGCAGTACTTC
TRBV20-1,-,TRBJ1-1,-,CSARVGTGINFLNTEAFF,TGTAGTGCTAGAGTGGGGACGGGGATCAATTTCCTTAACACTGAAGCTTTCTTT
TRBV29-1,-,TRBJ2-7,few,CSVETEGGNYEQYF,TGCAGCGTTGAGACCGAGGGAGGAAACTACGAGCAGTACTTC
TRBV29-1,-,TRBJ1-1,few,CSVEWPGGTAFF,TGCAGCGTTGAATGGCCCGGGGGGACGGCTTTCTTT
TRBV4-1,-,TRBJ2-2,many,CASSQGREPTGELFF,TGCGCCAGCAGCCAAGGCAGGGAACCCACCGGGGAGCTGTTTTTT
TRBV10-1,-,TRBJ2-3,many,CASSEGLAHLGTQYF,TGCGCCAGCAGTGAGGGGTTGGCCCACCTGGGGACGCAGTATTTT
TRBV20-1,TRBD2,TRBJ2-7,many,CSARHPSGDAYEQYF,TGCAGTGCTAGACACCCTAGCGGGGACGCCTACGAGCAGTACTTC
TRBV5-6,-,TRBJ2-7,-,CASSSGAGEQYF,TGTGCCAGCAGCTCCGGGGCGGGCGAGCAGTACTTC
TRBV27,-,TRBJ2-4,many,CASSLGSKNIQYF,TGTGCCAGCAGTTTGGGGTCCAAAAACATTCAGTACTTC
TRBV20-1,TRBD1,TRBJ2-3,many,CSARSMDRGPDTQYF,TGCAGTGCTAGATCCATGGACAGGGGGCCGGATACGCAGTATTTT
TRBV20-1,-,TRBJ2-7,-,CSARDRRSSYEQYF,TGCAGTGCTAGAGATCGCAGGAGCTCCTACGAGCAGTACTTC
TRBV6-1,TRBD1,TRBJ1-2,many,CASSTGEGGRGTNYGYTF,TGTGCCAGCAGCACAGGGGAAGGGGGGAGAGGGACGAACTATGGCTACACCTTC
TRBV5-1,TRBD2,TRBJ2-2,few,CATQRGGNTGELFF,TGCGCCACTCAGCGGGGGGGCAACACCGGGGAGCTGTTTTTT
TRBV5-5,-,TRBJ2-2,many,CASSLLDGELFF,TGTGCCAGCAGCTTGTTGGACGGGGAGCTGTTTTTT
TRBV20-1,TRBD2,TRBJ2-1,-,CSARVGTTLPDQFF,TGCAGTGCTAGAGTAGGGACTACATTACCCGACCAGTTCTTC
TRBV7-2,TRBD2,TRBJ2-7,-,CASSIGTSREQYF,TGTGCCAGCAGCATCGGGACTAGCCGGGAGCAGTACTTC
TRBV10-3,TRBD2,TRBJ2-7,-,CAISGTSGQHEQYF,TGTGCCATCAGTGGGACTAGCGGCCAACACGAGCAGTACTTC
TRBV9,TRBD2,TRBJ2-1,few,CASSVVGSSGGEQFF,TGTGCCAGCAGCGTAGTAGGCTCCTCGGGAGGGGAGCAGTTCTTC
TRBV9,TRBD2,TRBJ2-7,few,CASSPTSGGYYEQYF,TGTGCCAGCAGTCCTACTAGCGGGGGTTACTACGAGCAGTACTTC
TRBV20-1,-,TRBJ2-3,-,CSASLGRGFTDTQYF,TGCAGTGCTAGTTTAGGTCGGGGCTTCACAGATACGCAGTATTTT
TRBV12-3/TRBV12-4,-,TRBJ1-1,few,CASSITGMMNTEAFF,TGTGCCAGCAGCATAACAGGGATGATGAACACTGAAGCTTTCTTT
TRBV7-8,-,TRBJ1-1,few,CASSLDGSEAFF,TGTGCCAGCAGCTTAGACGGAAGTGAAGCTTTCTTT
TRBV7-9,-,TRBJ2-1,few,CASSLDGDPYNEQFF,TGTGCCAGCAGCTTAGATGGGGACCCCTACAATGAGCAGTTCTTC
TRBV7-9,-,TRBJ1-6,-,CASSFTDNSPLHF,TGTGCCAGCAGCTTCACGGATAATTCACCCCTCCACTTT
TRBV5-6,-,TRBJ2-7,few,CASSPWAEQNYEQYF,TGTGCCAGCAGCCCGTGGGCAGAACAGAACTACGAGCAGTACTTC
TRBV18,TRBD2,TRBJ2-1,-,CASSLYEGTRGFEQFF,TGTGCCAGCTCACTCTACGAAGGGACTAGAGGTTTTGAGCAGTTCTTC